This paragraph reports one TCR beta chain. Antigen unknown. This specimen belongs to a study of CXCR3-negative and CXCR3-positive naive CD8 T cells. General study findings and limits: Naive cells that were CXCR3-positive had more hydrophobic TRB CDR3s (compared with CXCR3-negative naive cells).

The germline gives CDR1 LNHNV, CDR2 YYDKDF (reference sequence). The CDR3 is made up of 17 amino acids. 5' RACE with UMI labels generated the TRB cDNA libraries. TCRdb processed the 5' RACE reads again and assigns one entry to each CDR3 protein, with no DNA. The record lists about 150,000 distinct CDR3 sequences, of which the ten most abundant hold 0.45% to 0.55%. The gene calls are TRBV15 and TRBJ2-7; there is no DNA to check the TCRdb D call of TRBD1. Sequencing was carried out using naive CXCR3+ CD8+ T cells from blood. Subset specified: CD45RO-CCR7+CD27+CD95- naive CD8+ T cells expressing CXCR3 (TNR3+). The sequence was collected from a human donor in good health. Some clones in this sample may be carry-over from other donors' samples. The CDR3 sequence: CATSRDLGTGRSGEQYF.